The entry that follows covers one T cell receptor beta chain sequence. Antigen unknown. This sample was included in a study of cytotoxic CD8 clonotypes in ibrutinib-treated CLL. Study results and limitations: Relative to age-matched healthy donors, clonality at baseline was higher, and it tracked circulating CD8+ T-cell counts. At ibrutinib response, clonality increased, and at progression it declined back toward baseline.

Sequencing sought depths of 1 in 200,000 to 1 in 1 million T cells. The repertoire was sequenced with immunoSEQ multiplex PCR; TCRdb's copy has only in-frame clones and lacks some. In the table there are about 50,000 clones, roughly 58% of which are singletons. Trimming took 4 bases from V and 6 from J, leaving 16 bases between them. Germline lookup yields CDR1 SGHNT and CDR2 YYREEE (reference sequence). The CDR3 has 14 residues. The material sequenced was PBMCs, taken at disease progression, from a patient treated with ibrutinib. The chain uses TRBV5-4 and TRBJ1-1; D possibly corresponds to TRBD1 (6 bases). This clonotype was sampled from a human donor with chronic lymphocytic leukemia. The CDR3 bases are TGTGCCAGCAGCCTGGGGGCAGTTTTCTCTGAAGCTTTCTTT. Translating gives CASSLGAVFSEAFF.